This paragraph reports one T cell receptor beta chain. Measured with immunoSEQ multiplex PCR; TCRdb has only the in-frame clones, and not every one. The sample contains more than 70,000 clones, over 90% of which appear only once. Germline V gives CDR1 LNHDA, CDR2 SQIVND (reference sequence). The CDR3 has 17 residues. V was clipped by 6 bases and J by 1 base, with 21 bases between them. This record belongs to a study of control samples from healthy donors and cancer patients. The TCR was taken from a woman between 25 and 40 years old in good health. J is TRBJ1-2 and V is TRBV19, with D perhaps matching TRBD1 (5 bases). Sequences were obtained from blood. The CDR3 region has the DNA TGTGCCAGTAGCAGGACGGTCCAGGGCCACAATAACTATGGCTACACCTTC. Amino acid sequence: CASSRTVQGHNNYGYTF. Based on the CDR3 plus reference TRBV19 and TRBJ1-2, the full variable domain is DGGITQSPKYLFRKEGQNVTLSCEQNLNHDAMYWYRQDPGQGLRLIYYSQIVNDFQKGDIAEGYSVSREKKESFPLTVTSAQKNPTAFYLCASSRTVQGHNNYGYTFGSGTRLTVV.